The 10 T cell receptor beta chains given below trace back to one sample, sequenced in a study of T cells after yellow fever vaccination. TCRdb reprocessed the 5' RACE reads with MiXCR, giving one entry per CDR3 protein. The sample records fewer than 350,000 distinct CDR3 sequences, 8% to 10% being singletons. The sequencing used PBMCs, collected on the day of the first yellow fever vaccination. The origin of the receptors is a young man who received the YFV17D yellow fever vaccine.

This clonotype has a handful of counts. This chain uses TRBV5-1 with TRBJ2-7, with D perhaps TRBD1 (5 bases). Germline V CDR1 and CDR2: SGHRS, YFSETQ. The CDR3 consists of 14 residues. Trimming cost V 4 bases and J 0 bases, with 11 bases left between them. DNA of the CDR3: TGCGCCAGCAGCGTATTTACAGGCTCCTACGAGCAGTACTTC. This gives the protein CASSVFTGSYEQYF.

This chain joins TRBV2 and TRBJ2-5, with D perhaps given as TRBD1 or TRBD2 (5 bases each). Deletions cut 4 bases from V and 4 bases from J, with 13 bases between. The CDR3 is 14 amino acids. Germline V gene data show CDR1 as SNHLY and CDR2 as FYNNEI. This CDR3 reads CASSAVGGGETQYF. The CDR3, as DNA: TGTGCCAGCAGTGCTGTGGGTGGGGGAGAGACCCAGTACTTC.

The chain has TRBV20-1 and TRBJ1-3; D unclear. The CDR3 contains 15 residues. Between the trimmed V and J ends, which lost 1 base and 2 bases, there was a span of 12 bases. Germline CDR1 DFQATT, CDR2 SNEGSKA (reference sequence). DNA for the CDR3: TGCAGTGCTAGAGCGTCCCCCCGGGCTGGAAACACCATATATTTT. Protein: CSARASPRAGNTIYF.

This clonotype was counted a few times. The V and J genes are TRBV2 and TRBJ2-7, with D uncertain. Germline assignment: CDR1 SNHLY and CDR2 FYNNEI. Trimming left V 6 bases short and J 2 bases short, with 11 bases between. CDR3 length: 13 amino acids. Here the CDR3 DNA reads TGTGCCAGCAGGACACCTCCGACCTACGAGCAGTACTTC. Translated, it gives CASRTPPTYEQYF.

The V gene is TRBV4-1, the J gene TRBJ2-2; no firm D call. V gave up 1 base and J gave up 3 bases, with 9 bases separating them. The CDR3 is 15 amino acids. The germline gives CDR1 MGHRA, CDR2 YSYEKL. CDR3 protein: CASSQGPSYTGELFF. CDR3 sequence (DNA): TGCGCCAGCAGCCAAGGGCCATCTTACACCGGGGAGCTGTTTTTT.

This clonotype was found many times. V is TRBV12-3 or TRBV12-4 and J is TRBJ2-7; 7 positions agree with TRBD1. V lost 6 bases to trimming and J lost 7 bases; unmatched junction nucleotides: 6. The CDR3 totals 12 residues. CDR3 residues: CASSPGQVEQYF. In DNA, the CDR3 is TGTGCCAGCAGCCCCGGACAGGTTGAGCAGTACTTC.

The genes are TRBV3-1 and TRBJ2-7, with 15 bases that match TRBD2. Germline-derived CDR1 and CDR2 are LGHDT and YNNKEL (reference sequence). The CDR3 is made up of 18 amino acids. The J segment lost 1 base and the V segment lost 2 bases, leaving 6 bases of the junction unmatched. The chain's CDR3 is CASSQPGLAGGRSYEQYV. CDR3 DNA: TGTGCCAGCAGCCAACCGGGACTAGCGGGGGGACGTTCCTACGAGCAGTACGTC.

This sequence joins TRBV7-2 and TRBJ2-3, with 10 positions matching TRBD1. The CDR3 is 14 amino acids. Germline V lookup: CDR1 SGHTA, CDR2 FQGNSA. J was trimmed by 4 bases and V by 8 bases; bases with no gene match: 6. The DNA of the CDR3 is TGTGCCAGCGAACGACAGGGGGCTTCAGATACGCAGTATTTT. It is translated as CASERQGASDTQYF.

Many counts were recorded for this clonotype. The chain uses TRBV12-3 or TRBV12-4 and TRBJ2-5; 7 positions agree with TRBD1. J lost 5 bases, V lost 6 bases, and 6 bases had no gene match. CDR3 length: 13 amino acids. The CDR3 DNA follows: TGTGCCAGCAGCAACAGGGGTGGGGAGACCCAGTACTTC. It codes for CASSNRGGETQYF.

The sample holds a few counts of this clonotype. The chain is built from TRBV5-1 and TRBJ1-2, with D perhaps matching TRBD1 (6 bases). Germline-derived CDR1 and CDR2 are SGHRS and YFSETQ. Trimming took off 3 bases at V and 4 bases at J, with 16 bases between the two ends. The CDR3 has 15 amino acids. Here the CDR3 reads CASSWDDTGRYGYTF. CDR3 nucleotides: TGCGCCAGCAGCTGGGATGACACAGGGCGCTATGGCTACACCTTC.